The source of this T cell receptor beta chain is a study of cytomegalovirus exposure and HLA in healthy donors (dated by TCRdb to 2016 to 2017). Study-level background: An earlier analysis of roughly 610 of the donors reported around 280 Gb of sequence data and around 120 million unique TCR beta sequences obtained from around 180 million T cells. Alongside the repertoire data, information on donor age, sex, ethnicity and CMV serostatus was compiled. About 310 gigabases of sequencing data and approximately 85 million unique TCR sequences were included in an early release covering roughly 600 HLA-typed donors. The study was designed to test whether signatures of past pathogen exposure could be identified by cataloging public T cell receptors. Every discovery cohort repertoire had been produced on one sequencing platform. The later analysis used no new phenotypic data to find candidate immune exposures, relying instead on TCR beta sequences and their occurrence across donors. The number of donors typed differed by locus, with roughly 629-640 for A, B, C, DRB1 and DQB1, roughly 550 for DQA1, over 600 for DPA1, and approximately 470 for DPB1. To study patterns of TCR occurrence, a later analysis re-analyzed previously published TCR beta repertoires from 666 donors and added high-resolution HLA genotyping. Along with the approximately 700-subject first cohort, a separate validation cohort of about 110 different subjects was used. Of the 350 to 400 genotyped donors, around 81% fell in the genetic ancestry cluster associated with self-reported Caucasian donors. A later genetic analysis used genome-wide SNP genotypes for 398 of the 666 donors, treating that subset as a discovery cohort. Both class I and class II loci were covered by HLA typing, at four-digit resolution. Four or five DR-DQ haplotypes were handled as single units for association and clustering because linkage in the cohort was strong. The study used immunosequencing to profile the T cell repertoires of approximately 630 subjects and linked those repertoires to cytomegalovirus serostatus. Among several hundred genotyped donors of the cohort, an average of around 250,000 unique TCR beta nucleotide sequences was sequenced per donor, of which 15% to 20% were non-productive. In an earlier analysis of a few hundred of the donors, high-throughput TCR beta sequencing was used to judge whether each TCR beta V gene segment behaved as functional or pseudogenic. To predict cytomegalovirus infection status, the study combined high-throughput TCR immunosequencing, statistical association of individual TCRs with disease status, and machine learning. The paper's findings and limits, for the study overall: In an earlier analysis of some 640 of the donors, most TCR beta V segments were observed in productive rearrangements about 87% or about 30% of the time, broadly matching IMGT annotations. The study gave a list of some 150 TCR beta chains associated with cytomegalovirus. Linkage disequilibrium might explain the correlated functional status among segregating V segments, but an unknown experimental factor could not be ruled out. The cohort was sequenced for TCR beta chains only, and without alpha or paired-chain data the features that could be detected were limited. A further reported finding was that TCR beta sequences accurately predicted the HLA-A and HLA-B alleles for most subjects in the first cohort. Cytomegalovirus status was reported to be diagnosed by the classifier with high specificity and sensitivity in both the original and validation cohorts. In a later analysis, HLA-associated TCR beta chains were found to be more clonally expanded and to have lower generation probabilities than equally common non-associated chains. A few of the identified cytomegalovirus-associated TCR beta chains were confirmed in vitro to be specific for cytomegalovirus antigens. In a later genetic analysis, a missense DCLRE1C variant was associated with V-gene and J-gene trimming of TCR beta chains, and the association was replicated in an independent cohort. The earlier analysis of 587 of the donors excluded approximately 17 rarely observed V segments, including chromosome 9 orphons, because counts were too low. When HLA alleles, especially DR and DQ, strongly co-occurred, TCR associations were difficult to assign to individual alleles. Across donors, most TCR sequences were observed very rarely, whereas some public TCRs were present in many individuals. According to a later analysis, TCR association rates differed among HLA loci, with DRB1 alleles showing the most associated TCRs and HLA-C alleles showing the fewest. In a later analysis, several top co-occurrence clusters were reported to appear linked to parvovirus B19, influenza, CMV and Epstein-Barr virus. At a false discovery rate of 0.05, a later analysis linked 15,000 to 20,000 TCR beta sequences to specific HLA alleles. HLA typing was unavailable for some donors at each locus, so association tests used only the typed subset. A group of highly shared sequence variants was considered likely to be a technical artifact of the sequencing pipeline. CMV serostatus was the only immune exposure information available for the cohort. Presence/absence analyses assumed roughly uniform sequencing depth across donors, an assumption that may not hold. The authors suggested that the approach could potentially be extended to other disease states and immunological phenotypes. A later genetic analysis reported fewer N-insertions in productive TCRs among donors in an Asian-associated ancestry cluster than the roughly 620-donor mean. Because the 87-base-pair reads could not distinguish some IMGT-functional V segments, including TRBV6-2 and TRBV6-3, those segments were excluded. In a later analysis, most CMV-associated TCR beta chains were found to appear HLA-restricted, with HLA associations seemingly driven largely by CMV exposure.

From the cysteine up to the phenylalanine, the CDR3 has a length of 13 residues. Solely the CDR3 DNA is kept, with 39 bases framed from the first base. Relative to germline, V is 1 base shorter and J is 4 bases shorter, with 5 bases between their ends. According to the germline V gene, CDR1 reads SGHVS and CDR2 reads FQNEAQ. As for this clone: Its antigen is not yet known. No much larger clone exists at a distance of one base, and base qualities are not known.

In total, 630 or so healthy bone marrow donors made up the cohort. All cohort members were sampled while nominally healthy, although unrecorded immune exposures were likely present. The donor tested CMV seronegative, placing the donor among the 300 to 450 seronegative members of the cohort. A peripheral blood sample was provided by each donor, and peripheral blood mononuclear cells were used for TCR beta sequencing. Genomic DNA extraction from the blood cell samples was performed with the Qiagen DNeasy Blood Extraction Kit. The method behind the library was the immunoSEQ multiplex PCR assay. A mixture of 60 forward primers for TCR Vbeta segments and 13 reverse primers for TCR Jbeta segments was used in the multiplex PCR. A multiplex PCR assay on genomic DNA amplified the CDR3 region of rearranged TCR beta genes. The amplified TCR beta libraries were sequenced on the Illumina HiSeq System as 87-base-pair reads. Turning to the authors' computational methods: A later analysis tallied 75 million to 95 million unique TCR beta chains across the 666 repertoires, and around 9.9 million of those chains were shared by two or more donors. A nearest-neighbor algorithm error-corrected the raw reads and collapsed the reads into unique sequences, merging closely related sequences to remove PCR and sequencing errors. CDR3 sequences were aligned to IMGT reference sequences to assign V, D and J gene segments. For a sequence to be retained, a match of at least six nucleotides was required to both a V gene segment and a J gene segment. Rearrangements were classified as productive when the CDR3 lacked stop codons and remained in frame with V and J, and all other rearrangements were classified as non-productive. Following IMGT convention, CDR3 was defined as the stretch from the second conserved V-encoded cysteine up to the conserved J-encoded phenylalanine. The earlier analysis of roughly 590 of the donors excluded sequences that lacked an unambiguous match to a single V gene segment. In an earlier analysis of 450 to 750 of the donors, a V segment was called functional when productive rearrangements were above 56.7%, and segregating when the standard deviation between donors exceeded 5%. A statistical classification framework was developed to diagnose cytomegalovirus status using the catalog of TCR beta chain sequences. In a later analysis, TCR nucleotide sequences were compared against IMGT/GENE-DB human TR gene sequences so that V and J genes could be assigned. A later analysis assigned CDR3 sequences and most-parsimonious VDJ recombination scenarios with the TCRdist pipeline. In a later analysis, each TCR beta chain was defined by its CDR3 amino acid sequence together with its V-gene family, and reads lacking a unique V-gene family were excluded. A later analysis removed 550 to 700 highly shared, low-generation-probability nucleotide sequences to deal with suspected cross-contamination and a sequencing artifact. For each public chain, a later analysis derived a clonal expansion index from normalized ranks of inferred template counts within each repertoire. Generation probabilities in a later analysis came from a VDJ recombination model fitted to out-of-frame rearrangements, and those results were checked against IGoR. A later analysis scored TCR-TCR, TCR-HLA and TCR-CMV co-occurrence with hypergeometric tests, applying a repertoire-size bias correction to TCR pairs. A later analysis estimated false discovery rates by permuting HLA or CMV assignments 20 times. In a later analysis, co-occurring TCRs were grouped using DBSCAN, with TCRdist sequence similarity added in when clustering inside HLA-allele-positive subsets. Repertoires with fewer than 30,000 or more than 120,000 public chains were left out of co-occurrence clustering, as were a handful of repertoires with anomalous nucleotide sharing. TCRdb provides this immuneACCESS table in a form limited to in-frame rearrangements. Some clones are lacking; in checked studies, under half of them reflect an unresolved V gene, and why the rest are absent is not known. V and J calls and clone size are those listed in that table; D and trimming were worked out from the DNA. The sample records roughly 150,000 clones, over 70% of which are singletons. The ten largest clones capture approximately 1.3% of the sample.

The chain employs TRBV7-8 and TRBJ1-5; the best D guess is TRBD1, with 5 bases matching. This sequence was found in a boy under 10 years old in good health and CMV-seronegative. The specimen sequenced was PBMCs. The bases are TGTGCCAGCAGCTTAGGACAGAATCAGCCCCAGCATTTT. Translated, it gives CASSLGQNQPQHF.